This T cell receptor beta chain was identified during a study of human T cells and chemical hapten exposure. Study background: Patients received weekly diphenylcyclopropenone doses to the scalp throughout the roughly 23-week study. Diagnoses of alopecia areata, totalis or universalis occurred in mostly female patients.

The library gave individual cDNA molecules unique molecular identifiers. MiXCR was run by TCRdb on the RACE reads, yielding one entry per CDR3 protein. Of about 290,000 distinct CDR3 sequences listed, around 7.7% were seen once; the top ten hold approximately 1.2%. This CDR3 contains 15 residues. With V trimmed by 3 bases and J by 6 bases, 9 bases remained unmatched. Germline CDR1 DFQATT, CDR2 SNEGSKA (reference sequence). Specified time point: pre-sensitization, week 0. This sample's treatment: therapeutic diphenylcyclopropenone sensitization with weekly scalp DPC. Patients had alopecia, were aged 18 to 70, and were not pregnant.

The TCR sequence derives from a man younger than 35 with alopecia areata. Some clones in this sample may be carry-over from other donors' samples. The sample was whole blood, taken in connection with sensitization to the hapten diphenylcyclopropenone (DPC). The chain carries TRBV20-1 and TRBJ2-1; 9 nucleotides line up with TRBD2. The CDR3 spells CSARTRGGVTNEQFF. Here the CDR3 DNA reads TGCAGTGCTAGGACGCGCGGGGGGGTTACCAATGAGCAGTTCTTC.